This TCR beta chain was profiled in a study of T-cell memory formation after mild COVID-19. Regarding the study as a whole: Pre-infection memory carried some responding clones, suggesting that cross-reactive memory joined.

V was pared by 10 bases and J by 0 bases, with 17 bases between. Germline V gene sequence: CDR1 MNHEY, CDR2 SVGEGT. This CDR3 comprises 15 residues. This clonotype was seen a handful of times. Antigen specificity is unknown. MiXCR, applied by TCRdb to the 5' RACE reads, yields one record per CDR3 protein. The sample gives about 270,000 distinct CDR3 sequences, around 15% of which show up once; roughly 25% is in the top ten. The TCR sequence derives from a man aged 18 to 29 who had mild COVID-19 (a few samples of this study predate the infection). Cell type and time point are not known. Source material: PBMCs or a T cell subset sorted from them (not recorded which). The chain employs TRBV6-2 or TRBV6-3 and TRBJ2-3; D assignment may be TRBD1 or TRBD2 (5 bases each). As DNA, the CDR3 is TGTGCCACTAAAGGGACCGCCGCTAGCACAGATACGCAGTATTTT. Translated, it gives CATKGTAASTDTQYF.